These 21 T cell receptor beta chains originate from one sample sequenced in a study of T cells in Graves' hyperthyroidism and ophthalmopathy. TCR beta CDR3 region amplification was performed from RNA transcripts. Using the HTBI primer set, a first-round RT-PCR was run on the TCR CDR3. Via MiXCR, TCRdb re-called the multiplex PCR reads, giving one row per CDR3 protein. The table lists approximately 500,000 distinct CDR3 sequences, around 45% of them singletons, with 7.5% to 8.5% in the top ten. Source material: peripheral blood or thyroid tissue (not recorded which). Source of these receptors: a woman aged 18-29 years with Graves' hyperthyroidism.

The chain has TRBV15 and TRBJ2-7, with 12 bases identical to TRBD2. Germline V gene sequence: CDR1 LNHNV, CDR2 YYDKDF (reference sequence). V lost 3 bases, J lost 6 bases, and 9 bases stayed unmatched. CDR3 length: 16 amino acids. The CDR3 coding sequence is TGTGCCACCAGCAGTTCCCGACTAGCGGGAGCTCTCGAGCAGTACTTC. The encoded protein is CATSSSRLAGALEQYF. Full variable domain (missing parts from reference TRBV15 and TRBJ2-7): DAMVIQNPRYQVTQFGKPVTLSCSQTLNHNVMYWYQQKSSQAPKLLFHYYDKDFNNEADTPDNFQSRRPNTSFCFLDIRSPGLGDTAMYLCATSSSRLAGALEQYFGPGTRLTVT.

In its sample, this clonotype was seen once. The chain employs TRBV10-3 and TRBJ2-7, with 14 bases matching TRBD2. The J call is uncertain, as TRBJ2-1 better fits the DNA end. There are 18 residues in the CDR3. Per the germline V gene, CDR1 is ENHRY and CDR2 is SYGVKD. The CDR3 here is CASTGTSGSASLGYEQFF. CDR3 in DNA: TGTGCCTCAACCGGGACTAGCGGGAGCGCCTCCCTAGGGTATGAGCAGTTCTTC.

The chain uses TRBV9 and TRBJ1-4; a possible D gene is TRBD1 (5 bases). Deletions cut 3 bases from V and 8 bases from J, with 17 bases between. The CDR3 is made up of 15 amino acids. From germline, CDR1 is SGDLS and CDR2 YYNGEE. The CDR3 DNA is TGTGCCAGCAGCGAAGGGGCTACCTCAATCGAAAAACTGTTTTTT. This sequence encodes CASSEGATSIEKLFF.

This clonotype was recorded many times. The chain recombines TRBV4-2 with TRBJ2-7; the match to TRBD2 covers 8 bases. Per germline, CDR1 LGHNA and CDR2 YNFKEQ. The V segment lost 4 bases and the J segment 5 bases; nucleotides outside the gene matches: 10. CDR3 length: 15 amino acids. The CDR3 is CASSLPGSGVNEQYF. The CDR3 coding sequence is TGTGCCAGCAGCCTCCCCGGTAGCGGGGTCAACGAGCAGTACTTC.

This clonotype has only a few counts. The CDR3 here is CASSLDSIFEAKGTGELFF. The CDR3 nucleotides read TGTGCCAGCAGCTTAGATTCCATCTTTGAGGCTAAGGGCACCGGGGAGCTGTTTTTT. V is TRBV11-3 and J is TRBJ2-2, with D unclear. The CDR3 has 19 amino acids. Germline CDR1 SGHNT, CDR2 YENEEA. V lost 0 bases, J lost 4 bases, and 21 bases lay in between.

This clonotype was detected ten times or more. CDR3 sequence reads: CSDRDTGELFF. The CDR3 coding sequence is TGCAGTGACAGGGACACCGGGGAGCTGTTTTTT. The J gene is TRBJ2-2, the V gene TRBV20-1; D perhaps matches TRBD1 (6 bases). CDR1 is DFQATT and CDR2 is SNEGSKA in the germline V gene (reference sequence). Trimming stripped 7 bases from V and 3 bases from J, with 6 bases between. The CDR3 is 11 residues long.

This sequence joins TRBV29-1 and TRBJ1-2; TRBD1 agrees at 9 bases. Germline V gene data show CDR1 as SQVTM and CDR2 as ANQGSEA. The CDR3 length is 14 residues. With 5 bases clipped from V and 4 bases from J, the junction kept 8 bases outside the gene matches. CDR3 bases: TGCAGCGTTACCACGAGGGACAGGGCCTATGGCTACACCTTC. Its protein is CSVTTRDRAYGYTF.

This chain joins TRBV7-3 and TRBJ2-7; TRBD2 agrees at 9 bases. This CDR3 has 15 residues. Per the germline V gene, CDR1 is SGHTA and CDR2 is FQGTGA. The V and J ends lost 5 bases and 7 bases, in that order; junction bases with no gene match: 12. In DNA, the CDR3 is TGTGCCAGCAGCCCCTTAGCGGGAGCAGGCGGGGAGCAGTACTTC. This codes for CASSPLAGAGGEQYF.

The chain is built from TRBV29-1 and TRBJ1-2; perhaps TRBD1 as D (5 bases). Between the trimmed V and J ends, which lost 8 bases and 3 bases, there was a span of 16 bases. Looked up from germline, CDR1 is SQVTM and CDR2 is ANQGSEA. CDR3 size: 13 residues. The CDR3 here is CSLAVRDHYGYTF. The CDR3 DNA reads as TGCAGCTTAGCCGTCAGGGACCACTATGGCTACACCTTC.

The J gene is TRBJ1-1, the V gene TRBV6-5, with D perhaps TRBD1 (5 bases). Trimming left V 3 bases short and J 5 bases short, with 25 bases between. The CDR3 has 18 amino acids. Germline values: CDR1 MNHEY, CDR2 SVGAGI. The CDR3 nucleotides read TGTGCCAGCAGTTATCGAATCCCCGGAGGAGCGGGGGGGACTGAAGCTTTCTTT. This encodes CASSYRIPGGAGGTEAFF.

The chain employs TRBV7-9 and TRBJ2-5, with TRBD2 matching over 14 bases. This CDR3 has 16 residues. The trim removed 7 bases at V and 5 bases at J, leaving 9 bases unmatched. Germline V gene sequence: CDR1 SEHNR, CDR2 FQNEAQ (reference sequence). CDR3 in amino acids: CASTLSGTSGSETQYF. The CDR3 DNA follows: TGTGCCAGCACCCTTAGCGGGACTAGCGGGAGCGAGACCCAGTACTTC.

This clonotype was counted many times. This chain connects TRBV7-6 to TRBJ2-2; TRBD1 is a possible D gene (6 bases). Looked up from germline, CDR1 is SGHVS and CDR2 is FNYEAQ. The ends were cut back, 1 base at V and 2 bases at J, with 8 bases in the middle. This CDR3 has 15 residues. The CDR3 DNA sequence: TGTGCCAGCAGCTTAGAACAGGGAAACACCGGGGAGCTGTTTTTT. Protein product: CASSLEQGNTGELFF.

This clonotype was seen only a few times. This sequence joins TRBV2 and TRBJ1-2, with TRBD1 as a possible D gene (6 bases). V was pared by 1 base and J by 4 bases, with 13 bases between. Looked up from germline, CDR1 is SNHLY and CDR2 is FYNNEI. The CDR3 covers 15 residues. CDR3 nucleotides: TGTGCCAGCAGTGAAGGGGCAGGGGCAAGCTATGGCTACACCTTC. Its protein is CASSEGAGASYGYTF.

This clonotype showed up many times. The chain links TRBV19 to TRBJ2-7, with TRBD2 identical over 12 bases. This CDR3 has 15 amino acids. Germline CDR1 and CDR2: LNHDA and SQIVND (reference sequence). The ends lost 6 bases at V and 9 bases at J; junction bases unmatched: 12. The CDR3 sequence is CASRGTTSGSYVQYF. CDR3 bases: TGTGCCAGTAGGGGGACGACTAGCGGGAGTTATGTGCAGTACTTC.

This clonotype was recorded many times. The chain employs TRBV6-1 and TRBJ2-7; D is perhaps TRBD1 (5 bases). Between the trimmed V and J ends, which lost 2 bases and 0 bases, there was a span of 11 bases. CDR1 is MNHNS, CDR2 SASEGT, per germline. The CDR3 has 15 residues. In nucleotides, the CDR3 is TGTGCCAGCAGTGAACCCGACAGCAGCTCCTACGAGCAGTACTTC. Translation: CASSEPDSSSYEQYF.

CDR3 nucleotides: TGTGCCAGCAGCCCAAATAGGGCTCTGAATGAGCAGTTCTTC. It specifies CASSPNRALNEQFF. The chain employs TRBV7-6 and TRBJ2-1; D remains ambiguous. The CDR3 totals 14 residues. The germline V and J ends were trimmed by 5 bases and 7 bases, with 15 bases remaining between them. Germline-derived CDR1 and CDR2 are SGHVS and FNYEAQ.

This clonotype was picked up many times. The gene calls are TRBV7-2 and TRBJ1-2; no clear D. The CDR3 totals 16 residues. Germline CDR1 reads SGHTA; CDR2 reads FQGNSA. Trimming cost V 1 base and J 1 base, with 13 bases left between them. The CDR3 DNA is TGTGCCAGCAGCTTAGGAGGTGCCAGCTTTAACTATGGCTACACCTTC. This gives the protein CASSLGGASFNYGYTF.

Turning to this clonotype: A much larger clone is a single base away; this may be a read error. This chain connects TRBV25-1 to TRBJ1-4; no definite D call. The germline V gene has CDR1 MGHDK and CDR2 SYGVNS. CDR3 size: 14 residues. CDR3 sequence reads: CASPCPTTNEKLLF. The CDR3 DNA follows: TGTGCCAGCCCCTGCCCTACAACTAATGAAAAACTGCTTTTT.

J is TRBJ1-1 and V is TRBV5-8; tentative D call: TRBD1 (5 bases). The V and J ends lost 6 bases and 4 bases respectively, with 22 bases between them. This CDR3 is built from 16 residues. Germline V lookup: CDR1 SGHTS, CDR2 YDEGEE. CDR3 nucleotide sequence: TGTGCCAGCACCCACCCCCAGGGCGTTATATTCACTGAAGCTTTCTTT. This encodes CASTHPQGVIFTEAFF. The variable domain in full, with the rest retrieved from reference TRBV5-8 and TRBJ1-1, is EAGVTQSPTHLIKTRGQQATLRCSPISGHTSVYWYQQALGLGLQFLLWYDEGEERNRGNFPPRFSGRQFPNYSSELNVNALELEDSALYLCASTHPQGVIFTEAFFGQGTRLTVV.

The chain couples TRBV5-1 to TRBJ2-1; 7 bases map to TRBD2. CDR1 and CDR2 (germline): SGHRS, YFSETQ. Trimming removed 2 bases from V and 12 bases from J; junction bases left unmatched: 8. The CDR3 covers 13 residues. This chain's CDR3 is CASSFAGASLQFF. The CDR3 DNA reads TGCGCCAGCAGCTTCGCGGGAGCCTCTCTGCAGTTCTTC.

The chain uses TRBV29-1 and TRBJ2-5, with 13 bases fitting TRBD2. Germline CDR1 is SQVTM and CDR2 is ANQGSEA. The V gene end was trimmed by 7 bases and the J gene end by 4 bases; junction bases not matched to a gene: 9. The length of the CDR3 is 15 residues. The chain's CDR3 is CSATTGLAGVETQYF. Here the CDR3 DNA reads TGCAGCGCAACGACCGGACTAGCGGGAGTAGAGACCCAGTACTTC.